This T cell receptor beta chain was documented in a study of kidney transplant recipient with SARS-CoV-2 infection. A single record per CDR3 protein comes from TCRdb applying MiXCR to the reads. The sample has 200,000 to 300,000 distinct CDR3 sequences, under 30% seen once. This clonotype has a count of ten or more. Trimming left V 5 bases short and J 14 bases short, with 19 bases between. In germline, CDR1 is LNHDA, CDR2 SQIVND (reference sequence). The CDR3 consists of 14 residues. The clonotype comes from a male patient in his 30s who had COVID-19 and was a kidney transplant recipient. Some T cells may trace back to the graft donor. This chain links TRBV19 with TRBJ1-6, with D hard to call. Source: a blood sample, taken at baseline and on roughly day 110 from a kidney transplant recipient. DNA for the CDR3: TGTGCCAGTAGTTACACCGGCGAAATCGGAACCCTCCACTTT. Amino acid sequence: CASSYTGEIGTLHF.